These T cell receptor beta chains were read from a single sample in a study of blood T cell repertoires in COVID-19. The method was immunoSEQ multiplex PCR; TCRdb's version includes in-frame clones alone and lacks a portion of them. The sample consists of about 59,000 clones, around 73% of them appearing once. The material sequenced was peripheral blood. The receptors were sampled from a man older than 75 with acute or convalescent COVID-19. Each CDR3 is given with its conserved first and last residue. D genes are given only for firm matches. Some rows have no size entry. The others give once, few or many, or a class for an expanded clone.

v_call: TRBV9
j_call: TRBJ2-2
clone_size: .
d_call: TRBD2
cdr3_length: 16
cdr3_aa: CASSVVSGPNTGELFF
cdr3_nt: TGTGCCAGCAGCGTAGTTAGCGGGCCTAACACCGGGGAGCTGTTTTTT

v_call: TRBV3-1/TRBV3-2
j_call: TRBJ1-2
clone_size: .
d_call: .
cdr3_length: 13
cdr3_aa: CASSQTGNYGYTF
cdr3_nt: TGTGCCAGCAGCCAAACAGGGAACTATGGCTACACCTTC

v_call: TRBV28
j_call: TRBJ1-2
clone_size: .
d_call: .
cdr3_length: 12
cdr3_aa: CASSSDRRGYTF
cdr3_nt: TGTGCCAGCAGTTCGGACAGACGCGGCTACACCTTC

v_call: TRBV3-1/TRBV3-2
j_call: TRBJ2-3
clone_size: .
d_call: .
cdr3_length: 13
cdr3_aa: CASSQVAWNTQYF
cdr3_nt: TGTGCCAGCAGCCAGGTAGCCTGGAATACGCAGTATTTT

v_call: TRBV2
j_call: TRBJ1-3
clone_size: .
d_call: TRBD1
cdr3_length: 15
cdr3_aa: CASSENAGGGNTIYF
cdr3_nt: TGTGCCAGCAGTGAAAACGCAGGGGGCGGAAACACCATATATTTT

v_call: TRBV18
j_call: TRBJ2-7
clone_size: .
d_call: TRBD1
cdr3_length: 14
cdr3_aa: CASSPDRGSYEQYF
cdr3_nt: TGTGCCAGCTCACCGGACAGGGGCTCCTACGAGCAGTACTTC

v_call: TRBV29-1
j_call: TRBJ2-2
clone_size: few
d_call: TRBD1
cdr3_length: 13
cdr3_aa: CSVDRGYTGELFF
cdr3_nt: TGCAGCGTTGACAGGGGGTACACCGGGGAGCTGTTTTTT

v_call: TRBV21-1
j_call: TRBJ2-7
clone_size: .
d_call: .
cdr3_length: 16
cdr3_aa: CASSKFLGTVSYEQYF
cdr3_nt: TGTGCCAGCAGCAAATTTCTAGGGACAGTCTCCTACGAGCAGTACTTC

v_call: TRBV7-9
j_call: TRBJ1-1
clone_size: .
d_call: TRBD1
cdr3_length: 13
cdr3_aa: CASSRDRASEAFF
cdr3_nt: TGTGCCAGCAGCCGTGACAGGGCATCTGAAGCTTTCTTT

v_call: TRBV9
j_call: TRBJ1-3
clone_size: .
d_call: .
cdr3_length: 16
cdr3_aa: CASSPTLQDSGNTIYF
cdr3_nt: TGTGCCAGCAGCCCCACCTTACAAGACTCTGGAAACACCATATATTTT

v_call: TRBV3-1/TRBV3-2
j_call: TRBJ1-2
clone_size: .
d_call: .
cdr3_length: 13
cdr3_aa: CASSPGGVGGYTF
cdr3_nt: TGTGCCAGCAGCCCGGGAGGGGTAGGTGGCTACACCTTC

v_call: TRBV10-3
j_call: TRBJ1-2
clone_size: few
d_call: .
cdr3_length: 14
cdr3_aa: CASRGSESNYGYTF
cdr3_nt: TGTGCCAGTAGGGGCAGCGAATCTAACTATGGCTACACCTTC

v_call: TRBV7-8
j_call: TRBJ2-4
clone_size: .
d_call: TRBD1
cdr3_length: 16
cdr3_aa: CASSLVKGQGSDIQYF
cdr3_nt: TGTGCCAGCAGCTTAGTGAAGGGACAGGGTTCGGACATTCAGTACTTC

v_call: TRBV15
j_call: TRBJ2-1
clone_size: .
d_call: .
cdr3_length: 14
cdr3_aa: CATSREYPNGEQFF
cdr3_nt: TGTGCCACCAGCAGAGAGTACCCTAACGGGGAGCAGTTCTTC

v_call: TRBV5-4
j_call: TRBJ1-3
clone_size: .
d_call: .
cdr3_length: 16
cdr3_aa: CASSPIDSSSGNTIYF
cdr3_nt: TGTGCCAGCAGCCCTATAGACAGTTCCTCTGGAAACACCATATATTTT

v_call: TRBV19
j_call: TRBJ1-2
clone_size: .
d_call: .
cdr3_length: 16
cdr3_aa: CASSERQAASNYGYTF
cdr3_nt: TGTGCCAGTAGCGAGAGACAGGCTGCTTCTAACTATGGCTACACCTTC

v_call: TRBV3-1/TRBV3-2
j_call: TRBJ2-5
clone_size: .
d_call: TRBD2
cdr3_length: 14
cdr3_aa: CASSQAGGRETQYF
cdr3_nt: TGTGCCAGCAGCCAAGCGGGAGGGAGGGAGACCCAGTACTTC

v_call: TRBV5-1
j_call: TRBJ1-6
clone_size: .
d_call: TRBD1
cdr3_length: 14
cdr3_aa: CASRWTGENSPLHF
cdr3_nt: TGCGCCAGCAGGTGGACAGGGGAAAATTCACCCCTCCACTTT

v_call: TRBV11-1
j_call: TRBJ2-5
clone_size: .
d_call: TRBD1
cdr3_length: 17
cdr3_aa: CASSLAEQGAPSETQYF
cdr3_nt: TGTGCCAGCAGCTTAGCGGAACAGGGGGCGCCTAGTGAGACCCAGTACTTC

v_call: TRBV2
j_call: TRBJ1-1
clone_size: .
d_call: TRBD1
cdr3_length: 13
cdr3_aa: CASSAGQGTEAFF
cdr3_nt: TGTGCCAGCAGTGCTGGACAGGGGACTGAAGCTTTCTTT